These 20 T cell receptor beta chains came from one sample sequenced in a study of blood T cells in healthy people across ages. A sample-barcoded 5' primer and a J-beta primer mix were used in a second PCR of roughly 6 to 11 cycles. Via MiXCR, TCRdb re-called the 5' RACE reads, giving one row per CDR3 protein. The sample contains 1.5 million to 2 million distinct CDR3 sequences, 28% of which appear only once. The specimen was blood. These receptors all stem from a woman aged 25 to 39 in good health.

This clonotype has just one count. A read error may be the cause here, since a much bigger clone is one base away. The J gene is TRBJ1-2, the V gene TRBV27; no definite D call. Deletions cut 6 bases from V and 10 bases from J, with 15 bases between. The CDR3 runs to 12 residues. Germline lookup yields CDR1 MNHEY and CDR2 SMNVEV (reference sequence). For the CDR3, the DNA is TGTGCCAGCAGGGACGGATCCGCAGACTACACCTTC. Translated, it gives CASRDGSADYTF.

The gene calls are TRBV7-3 and TRBJ2-7; 9 nucleotides agree with TRBD1. Germline V gene data show CDR1 as SGHTA and CDR2 as FQGTGA. The CDR3 covers 15 residues. J gave up 0 bases and V 4 bases, and 4 bases lay outside the gene matches. CDR3 protein: CASSYDRGSSYEQYF. The DNA for the CDR3 is TGTGCCAGCAGCTACGACAGGGGGAGCTCCTACGAGCAGTACTTC.

The chain joins TRBV4-1 to TRBJ2-2, with 8 bases aligning to TRBD1. The V gene's germline CDR1 is MGHRA and CDR2 YSYEKL. The J segment lost 4 bases and the V segment lost 3 bases, leaving 10 bases of the junction unmatched. This CDR3 contains 17 residues. The CDR3 protein is CASSHSSGQAVTGELFF. The CDR3 DNA reads TGCGCCAGCAGCCATTCATCGGGACAGGCAGTCACCGGGGAGCTGTTTTTT.

This chain connects TRBV7-8 to TRBJ2-5; unclear D gene. In germline, CDR1 is SGHVS, CDR2 FQNEAQ. This CDR3 contains 14 residues. The germline V and J ends were trimmed by 7 bases and 0 bases, with 12 bases remaining between them. The CDR3 coding sequence is TGTGCCAGCATTCCGGAGTGGTACCAAGAGACCCAGTACTTC. Residues: CASIPEWYQETQYF.

This clonotype was counted a few times. This rearrangement joins TRBV20-1 to TRBJ2-1; 9 positions match TRBD2. Trimming at V came to 0 bases and at J to 7 bases, leaving 7 bases not matched to a gene. The CDR3 sequence is 15 residues long. Germline CDR1 reads DFQATT; CDR2 reads SNEGSKA (reference sequence). In DNA form, the CDR3 reads TGCAGTGCTAGAGATCAGGGGAGCGGGGGGAATGAGCAGTTCTTC. This gives the protein CSARDQGSGGNEQFF.

J is TRBJ2-2 and V is TRBV6-4; maybe TRBD1 (6 bases). V was shortened by 5 bases and J by 1 base, with 14 bases between the two germline ends. From germline, CDR1 is MRHNA and CDR2 SNTAGT. The CDR3 totals 16 residues. CDR3 residues: CASSQNRVRNTGELFF. In nucleotides, the CDR3 is TGTGCCAGCAGTCAAAACAGGGTGAGGAACACCGGGGAGCTGTTTTTT.

The chain recombines TRBV20-1 with TRBJ2-1; 14 bases map to TRBD2. Trimming removed 6 bases from V and 0 bases from J; junction bases left unmatched: 13. The CDR3 extends over 19 amino acids. The germline CDR1 and CDR2 sequences are DFQATT and SNEGSKA (reference sequence). The CDR3 reads CSASRLAGGPGVSYNEQFF. Here the CDR3 DNA reads TGCAGTGCCTCGAGACTAGCGGGAGGGCCAGGGGTCTCCTACAATGAGCAGTTCTTC.

In regard to this clonotype: Possible read error: a much larger clone is one base away. This chain links TRBV5-4 with TRBJ2-1, with D unresolved. The CDR3 runs 16 residues. The germline V gene encodes CDR1 SGHNT and CDR2 YYREEE (reference sequence). The V gene lost 4 bases and the J gene lost 0 bases, with 14 bases spanning the gap. CDR3 bases: TGTGCCAGCAGCCATCCCCGGGTGGGCTCCTACAATGAGCAGTTCTTC. Encoded protein: CASSHPRVGSYNEQFF.

This clonotype occurred a few times. The rearrangement joins TRBV12-3 or TRBV12-4 to TRBJ1-2; D call uncertain. V was shortened by 7 bases and J by 8 bases, with 17 bases between the two germline ends. The CDR3 runs to 13 residues. The CDR3 is CASNPGLGKGYTF. DNA for the CDR3: TGTGCCAGCAATCCGGGGTTAGGTAAAGGCTACACCTTC.

The table lists this clonotype with a few counts. This chain connects TRBV24-1 to TRBJ2-1; 7 bases fit TRBD1. J was trimmed by 4 bases and V by 3 bases; bases with no gene match: 8. Germline loops: CDR1 KGHDR, CDR2 SFDVKD. This CDR3 is 16 amino acids long. The chain's CDR3 is CATSDANPGQYNEQFF. The CDR3 DNA reads as TGTGCCACCAGTGATGCCAACCCGGGACAGTACAATGAGCAGTTCTTC.

The chain carries TRBV4-2 and TRBJ1-4; TRBD1 is a possible D gene (5 bases). The germline V and J ends were trimmed by 0 bases and 10 bases, with 24 bases remaining between them. The CDR3 is 18 amino acids. Germline V gene sequence: CDR1 LGHNA, CDR2 YNFKEQ. This CDR3 reads CASSQEFSGGTGTRKLFF. CDR3 in DNA: TGTGCCAGCAGCCAAGAATTTTCCGGAGGGACGGGAACGCGAAAACTGTTTTTT.

Note on this clonotype: This clone may be a read error of a much larger clone one base away. The chain employs TRBV10-3 and TRBJ2-1; 7 nucleotides match TRBD2. The CDR3 sequence is 15 residues long. V dropped 8 bases and J dropped 4; count of bases not matched to a gene: 11. Germline V gene sequence: CDR1 ENHRY, CDR2 SYGVKD. This CDR3 is CAIGRSAGRYNEQFF. The CDR3 nucleotides read TGTGCCATCGGTCGATCAGCGGGAAGGTACAATGAGCAGTTCTTC.

V usage is TRBV30 and J usage is TRBJ1-1; no clear D gene. V shed 3 bases and J shed 7 bases, with 9 bases lying between them. The CDR3 length is 11 residues. From germline, CDR1 is GTSNPN and CDR2 SVGIG (reference sequence). The CDR3 protein is CAWSEGFEAFF. In DNA form, the CDR3 reads TGTGCCTGGAGCGAGGGATTTGAAGCTTTCTTT.

The J gene is TRBJ2-3, the V gene TRBV7-2, with 8 bases that match TRBD2. Germline CDR1 SGHTA, CDR2 FQGNSA. The ends lost 5 bases at V and 0 bases at J; junction bases unmatched: 7. This CDR3 spans 16 amino acids. CDR3: CASSKQKRGSTDTQYF. CDR3 in DNA: TGTGCCAGCAGCAAACAAAAGCGGGGGAGCACAGATACGCAGTATTTT.

In regard to this clonotype: At one end the junction does not follow the germline gene, possibly because of a read error. The chain joins TRBV18 to TRBJ2-7; a weak D match, TRBD2 (5 bases). The J call is in doubt because the DNA end fits TRBJ2-5 better. The CDR3 has 12 residues. Germline-derived CDR1 and CDR2 are KGHSH and LQKENI. The DNA of the CDR3 is TGTGCCCGCTCACCACCGGGGGAGACCCAGTACTTC. Protein: CARSPPGETQYF.

The sample holds many counts of this clonotype. This chain links TRBV20-1 with TRBJ2-7; 8 bases align to TRBD2. Germline CDR1 is DFQATT and CDR2 is SNEGSKA (reference sequence). The CDR3 has 15 amino acids. Losses at the gene ends were 5 bases for V and 2 bases for J; bases not matched to a gene: 11. CDR3 loop: CSARLPGLGPYEQYF. CDR3 nucleotide sequence: TGCAGTGCTCGACTCCCGGGACTAGGTCCCTACGAGCAGTACTTC.

This clonotype was picked up a small number of times. The chain is built from TRBV7-2 and TRBJ2-3, with D unclear. The CDR3 sequence is 14 residues long. V was shortened by 1 base and J by 0 bases, with 5 bases between the two germline ends. From germline, CDR1 is SGHTA and CDR2 FQGNSA. CDR3 in amino acids: CASSLDDSTDTQYF. The DNA of the CDR3 is TGTGCCAGCAGCTTAGATGACAGCACAGATACGCAGTATTTT.

This clonotype was seen a few times. This chain connects TRBV7-2 to TRBJ1-1; D unresolved. Trimming took off 1 base at V and 1 base at J, with 10 bases between the two ends. Germline V gene lookup returns CDR1 SGHTA and CDR2 FQGNSA. The CDR3 length is 15 residues. The CDR3 loop is CASSLETRTNTEAFF. CDR3 sequence (DNA): TGTGCCAGCAGCTTAGAGACCAGGACGAACACTGAAGCTTTCTTT. The full variable domain, with the rest looked up from reference TRBV7-2 and TRBJ1-1, is GAGVSQSPSNKVTEKGKDVELRCDPISGHTALYWYRQSLGQGLEFLIYFQGNSAPDKSGLPSDRFSAERTGGSVSTLTIQRTQQEDSAVYLCASSLETRTNTEAFFGQGTRLTVV.

As to this clonotype: The junction differs from germline at one of its ends, possibly a read error. The rearrangement joins TRBV18 to TRBJ2-7; no reliable D call. Germline-derived CDR1 and CDR2 are KGHSH and LQKENI. This CDR3 contains 13 residues. CDR3 region: CTSSPDLGYEQDF. CDR3 in DNA: TGTACCAGCTCCCCTGACCTCGGCTACGAGCAGGACTTC.

This sequence joins TRBV2 and TRBJ2-7; D is unclear. The CDR3 sequence is 13 residues long. Germline lookup yields CDR1 SNHLY and CDR2 FYNNEI. The germline V and J ends were trimmed by 6 bases and 3 bases, with 12 bases remaining between them. The CDR3 reads CASSRTEIYEQYF. The CDR3 bases are TGTGCCAGCAGCCGAACAGAGATCTACGAGCAGTACTTC. Full variable domain (remainder filled in from reference TRBV2 and TRBJ2-7): EPEVTQTPSHQVTQMGQEVILRCVPISNHLYFYWYRQILGQKVEFLVSFYNNEISEKSEIFDDQFSVERPDGSNFTLKIRSTKLEDSAMYFCASSRTEIYEQYFGPGTRLTVT.